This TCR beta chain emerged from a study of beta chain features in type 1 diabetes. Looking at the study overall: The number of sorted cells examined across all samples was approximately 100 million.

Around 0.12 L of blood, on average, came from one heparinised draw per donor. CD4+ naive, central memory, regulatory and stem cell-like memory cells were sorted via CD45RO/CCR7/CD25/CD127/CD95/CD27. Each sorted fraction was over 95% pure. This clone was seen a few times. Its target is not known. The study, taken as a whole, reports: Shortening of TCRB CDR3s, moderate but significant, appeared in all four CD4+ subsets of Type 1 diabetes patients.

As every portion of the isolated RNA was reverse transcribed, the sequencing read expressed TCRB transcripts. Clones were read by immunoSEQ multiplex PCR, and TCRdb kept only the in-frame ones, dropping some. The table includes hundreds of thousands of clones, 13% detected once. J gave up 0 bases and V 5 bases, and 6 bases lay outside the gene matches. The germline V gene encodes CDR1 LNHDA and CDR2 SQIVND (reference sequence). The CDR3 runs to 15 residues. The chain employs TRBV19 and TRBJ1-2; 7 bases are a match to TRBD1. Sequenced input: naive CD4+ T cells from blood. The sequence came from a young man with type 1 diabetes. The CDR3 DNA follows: TGTGCCAGTAGTCCTTCGACAGGGACTAACTATGGCTACACCTTC. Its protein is CASSPSTGTNYGYTF.